This T cell receptor beta chain comes out of a study of blood T cell repertoires in COVID-19. Per the original methods: Estimation of nucleated cell counts relied on the amplification of reference gene primers. The assay was immunoSEQ multiplex PCR, and TCRdb's table has in-frame clones only and misses some. That table gives V, J and clone size, and the DNA gave D and trimming. The sample contains over 200,000 clones, roughly 78% of which appear only once. CDR3 size: 14 residues. Germline assignment: CDR1 MNHEY and CDR2 SVGAGI. Deletions cut 2 bases from V and 3 bases from J, with 7 bases between. The TCR originated in a woman between 40 and 50 years old with acute or convalescent COVID-19. J is TRBJ2-2 and V is TRBV6-5; no clear D gene. Sample: peripheral blood. The CDR3 reads CASSYRLDTGELFF. The CDR3 nucleotides are TGTGCCAGCAGTTACAGGCTAGACACCGGGGAGCTGTTTTTT.